Each of the 19 T cell receptor beta chains below was sequenced from the same sample in a study of T cell repertoires in cytomegalovirus infection. TCRdb recomputed calls from the reads with MiXCR, one row per CDR3 protein. The sample includes 150,000 to 200,000 distinct CDR3 sequences, over 13% of them seen just once. What was sequenced was PBMCs. The receptors here all came from a human donor in good health (CMV status not recorded). Some clones in this sample may be carry-over from other donors' samples.

This clonotype was seen only a few times. This chain uses TRBV25-1 with TRBJ1-1, with a possible D match to TRBD1 (5 bases). Trimming cost V 8 bases and J 6 bases, with 16 bases left between them. The V gene's germline CDR1 is MGHDK and CDR2 SYGVNS. The CDR3 contains 13 residues. CDR3 coding DNA: TGTGCCAGCCGGGGGATCGGGAAGGCTGAAGCTTTCTTT. Protein product: CASRGIGKAEAFF. Looking up the rest from reference TRBV25-1 and TRBJ1-1 gives the full variable domain: EADIYQTPRYLVIGTGKKITLECSQTMGHDKMYWYQQDPGMELHLIHYSYGVNSTEKGDLSSESTVSRIRTEHFPLTLESARPSHTSQYLCASRGIGKAEAFFGQGTRLTVV.

There are many counts of this clonotype. This rearrangement joins TRBV7-2 to TRBJ1-6; tentatively, D is TRBD1 (5 bases). CDR3 length: 14 amino acids. Germline V gene lookup returns CDR1 SGHTA and CDR2 FQGNSA. Trimming stripped 4 bases from V and 7 bases from J, with 11 bases between. In DNA, the CDR3 is TGTGCCAGCAGCTCCCAGGGACTCAATTCACCCCTCCACTTT. Translating it yields CASSSQGLNSPLHF.

This clonotype was detected many times. This rearrangement joins TRBV6-1 to TRBJ2-1; D could derive from TRBD1 or TRBD2 (7 bases each). The germline gives CDR1 MNHNS, CDR2 SASEGT. Trimming took 4 bases from V and 7 from J, leaving 26 bases between them. This CDR3 region has 18 residues. CDR3 bases: TGTGCCAGCAGTGCCTCCACTCCAGGGGGGGTATTGAAGAATGAGCAGTTCTTC. It encodes CASSASTPGGVLKNEQFF.

This clonotype came up many times. This rearrangement joins TRBV19 to TRBJ1-1; D is perhaps TRBD1 (6 bases). CDR1 and CDR2 (germline): LNHDA, SQIVND (reference sequence). The V and J ends lost 5 bases and 3 bases respectively, with 16 bases between them. The CDR3 sequence is 15 residues long. In nucleotides, the CDR3 is TGTGCCAGTAGTGGCCACAGGGTCGGAGACACTGAAGCTTTCTTT. Amino acids: CASSGHRVGDTEAFF.

This clonotype has ten or more counts. This chain connects TRBV7-9 to TRBJ1-2; tentative D call: TRBD1 (5 bases). The length of the CDR3 is 14 residues. Trimming took off 5 bases at V and 6 bases at J, with 16 bases between the two ends. Germline CDR1 is SEHNR and CDR2 is FQNEAQ (reference sequence). CDR3 in amino acids: CASSLGEYSNGYTF. Here the CDR3 DNA reads TGTGCCAGCAGCCTAGGGGAATATTCTAATGGCTACACCTTC.

In its sample, this clonotype was seen many times. The chain has TRBV12-3 or TRBV12-4 and TRBJ2-3; D not resolved. The CDR3 is made up of 11 amino acids. Trimming shortened V by 4 bases and J by 8 bases, and 7 bases separated the two germline ends. The CDR3 DNA is TGTGCCAGCAGTTACCTGGGTACGCAGTATTTT. It specifies CASSYLGTQYF.

This clonotype was counted between two and nine times. V is TRBV20-1 and J is TRBJ1-4; no clear D gene. V was shortened by 5 bases and J by 6 bases, with 28 bases between the two germline ends. The V gene's germline CDR1 is DFQATT and CDR2 SNEGSKA (reference sequence). This CDR3 is built from 18 residues. The CDR3 loop reads CSAEPRPGRGGVDEKLFF. CDR3 DNA sequence: TGCAGTGCTGAACCCCGTCCGGGCAGAGGTGGGGTGGATGAAAAACTGTTTTTT.

The chain uses TRBV13 and TRBJ1-2, with D tentatively TRBD1 (6 bases). Germline assignment: CDR1 PRHDT and CDR2 FYEKMQ (reference sequence). The CDR3 has 14 amino acids. Trimming removed 0 bases from V and 8 bases from J, with 13 bases in between. CDR3 bases: TGTGCCAGCAGCTTAGGTTCCAGGGGAGGAGGCTACACCTTC. Its translation is CASSLGSRGGGYTF.

This clonotype was recorded many times. V and J are TRBV7-2 and TRBJ2-1; maybe TRBD1 (6 bases). The CDR3 loop spans 12 amino acids. The V gene's germline CDR1 is SGHTA and CDR2 FQGNSA. With 5 bases removed from V and 16 bases from J, the gap between germline ends came to 18 bases. CDR3 loop: CASSPGAGTQFF. The CDR3 nucleotides read TGTGCCAGCAGCCCAGGGGCCGGGACGCAATTCTTC. The whole variable domain, remainder taken from reference TRBV7-2 and TRBJ2-1, is GAGVSQSPSNKVTEKGKDVELRCDPISGHTALYWYRQSLGQGLEFLIYFQGNSAPDKSGLPSDRFSAERTGGSVSTLTIQRTQQEDSAVYLCASSPGAGTQFFGPGTRLTVL.

This clonotype showed up many times. The V call is TRBV11-2, the J call TRBJ1-4; unclear D gene. The CDR3 length is 14 residues. Trimming pared 2 bases from V and 2 bases from J, leaving 6 bases between. Germline assignment: CDR1 SGHAT and CDR2 FQNNGV. The CDR3 DNA sequence: TGTGCCAGCAGCTTAAAACTTACTAATGAAAAACTGTTTTTT. Residues: CASSLKLTNEKLFF.

In this sample, this clonotype turned up a few times. The chain couples TRBV7-2 to TRBJ2-7, with 8 nucleotides matching TRBD2. This CDR3 is 15 amino acids long. Germline CDR1 is SGHTA and CDR2 is FQGNSA. Trimming at V came to 3 bases and at J to 3 bases, leaving 7 bases not matched to a gene. The CDR3 loop reads CASSFNPGGNYEQYF. The CDR3 bases are TGTGCCAGCAGCTTCAATCCGGGGGGGAACTACGAGCAGTACTTC.

Ten or more counts support this clonotype. This chain links TRBV29-1 with TRBJ2-7, with 10 bases matching TRBD1. CDR3 length: 14 residues. V shed 1 base, J shed 1 base, and the junction held 1 base outside the gene matches. Germline CDR1 is SQVTM and CDR2 is ANQGSEA. CDR3 sequence (DNA): TGCAGCGTTGAAGGACAGGGGGCTTCCTACGAGCAGTACTTC. Translating it yields CSVEGQGASYEQYF.

This clonotype was counted at least ten times. The genes are TRBV7-2 and TRBJ2-7; D gene uncertain. The V gene's germline CDR1 is SGHTA and CDR2 FQGNSA. This CDR3 comprises 16 residues. V lost 5 bases and J 6 bases, leaving 23 bases between the germline ends. The CDR3 region is CASSHRAAKRNSEQYF. The CDR3 DNA follows: TGTGCCAGCAGCCACCGGGCAGCTAAACGGAACAGCGAGCAGTACTTC.

Many counts were recorded for this clonotype. The chain carries TRBV6-5 and TRBJ2-1, with D perhaps matching TRBD1 (5 bases). Trimming took 0 bases from V and 8 from J, leaving 8 bases between them. The CDR3 covers 13 residues. The germline CDR1 and CDR2 sequences are MNHEY and SVGAGI. The CDR3 nucleotides are TGTGCCAGCAGTTACTCAGGGGTCGATGAGCAGTTCTTC. The encoded protein is CASSYSGVDEQFF.

With respect to this clonotype: The junction departs from germline at one end; a sequencing error may be responsible. This CDR3 is CASSYRGVYYGQYF. DNA for the CDR3: TGTGCCAGCAGTTACAGGGGCGTTTACTACGGGCAGTACTTC. The chain recombines TRBV6-8 with TRBJ2-7; possible D gene TRBD1, 5 bases. CDR1 and CDR2 from the germline V gene are MNHGY and SAAAGT. The CDR3 totals 14 residues.

DNA for the CDR3: TGCAGCGCTCAGTTAACTAGCACAGATACGCAGTATTTT. Amino acids: CSAQLTSTDTQYF. The genes are TRBV29-1 and TRBJ2-3; unclear D gene. The V and J ends lost 7 bases and 0 bases respectively, with 11 bases between them. The germline gives CDR1 SQVTM, CDR2 ANQGSEA. This CDR3 has 13 residues.

The V gene is TRBV2, the J gene TRBJ1-1; 9 nucleotides align to TRBD1. V shed 7 bases, J shed 5 bases, and the junction held 8 bases outside the gene matches. The CDR3 consists of 14 residues. Germline lookup yields CDR1 SNHLY and CDR2 FYNNEI. In nucleotides, the CDR3 is TGTGCCAGCACTCTGGGACAGGGAGGTACTGAAGCTTTCTTT. Its protein product is CASTLGQGGTEAFF.

This clonotype was observed at least ten times. V gene TRBV6-1 combines with J gene TRBJ2-7; TRBD1 aligns across 9 bases. Per the germline V gene, CDR1 is MNHNS and CDR2 is SASEGT. J was trimmed by 6 bases and V by 6 bases; bases with no gene match: 6. There are 13 residues in the CDR3. The CDR3 is CASSRGTGSEQYF. The CDR3 bases are TGTGCCAGCAGCCGCGGGACAGGGAGCGAGCAGTACTTC.

This clonotype was recorded at least ten times. The J gene is TRBJ2-3, the V gene TRBV27; a weak D match, TRBD1 (5 bases). Trimming pared 4 bases from V and 8 bases from J, leaving 22 bases between. Per germline, CDR1 MNHEY and CDR2 SMNVEV (reference sequence). The CDR3 runs to 16 residues. In DNA, the CDR3 is TGTGCCAGCAGTTCTTCAGGGTTCTTTGGGCCGCTTACGCAGTATTTT. Translated, it gives CASSSSGFFGPLTQYF.